This entry concerns a single TCR beta chain. The method was immunoSEQ multiplex PCR; TCRdb's version includes in-frame clones alone and lacks a portion of them. The table lists 300,000 to 450,000 clones, more than 70% of them singletons. The record originates from a study of blood T cell repertoires in COVID-19. Germline CDR1 MDHEN, CDR2 SYDVKM. V dropped 6 bases and J dropped 2; count of bases not matched to a gene: 7. The CDR3 extends over 15 amino acids. The TCR originated in a middle-aged man in a cohort exposed to, infected with or recovered from COVID-19 (not recorded which). What was sequenced was PBMCs or T cells enriched from blood (not recorded which). The chain recombines TRBV28 with TRBJ1-2; TRBD1 aligns across 9 bases. The CDR3 protein is CASSPPGQGNYGYTF. The CDR3 coding sequence is TGTGCCAGCAGCCCCCCGGGACAGGGAAACTATGGCTACACCTTC.